The clone carrying this T cell receptor (beta chain) has ten or more counts. Its antigen is currently unknown. The source of the sample is a study of CD8 T cells in ankylosing spondylitis. General study findings and limits: In ankylosing spondylitis blood, a motif of seven to nine highly homologous TCR beta variants appeared characteristic. Disease-linked clones bore a CD8+ phenotype, appearing relatively rarely in peripheral blood.

V gave up 1 base and J gave up 6 bases, with 9 bases separating them. The germline V gene has CDR1 SGDLS and CDR2 YYNGEE. The CDR3 extends over 13 amino acids. As the method for making TCR beta libraries, quantitative 5'-RACE with molecular barcodes was used. Via MiXCR, TCRdb re-called the 5' RACE reads, giving one row per CDR3 protein. The sample holds some 130,000 distinct CDR3 sequences, about 7% seen once. The origin of this receptor is a female donor with ankylosing spondylitis or in good health (not recorded which). The V and J genes are TRBV9 and TRBJ2-3; D is uncertain. The specimen was blood, either unsorted or a sorted T cell fraction (not recorded which). CDR3 nucleotides: TGTGCCAGCAGCGTAACCCCTGTCGATACGCAGTATTTT. Protein product: CASSVTPVDTQYF.